This T cell receptor beta chain emerged from a study of blood T cells in healthy people across ages. Combining a sample-barcoded 5' primer with a J-beta primer mix, a second PCR ran for roughly 6 to 11 cycles. MiXCR, run by TCRdb on the 5' RACE reads, gives a single entry per CDR3 protein. Among some 1,000,000 distinct CDR3 sequences listed, about 23% were seen once. The length of the CDR3 is 15 residues. The germline gives CDR1 SGHAT, CDR2 FQNNGV. The V gene end was trimmed by 5 bases and the J gene end by 5 bases; junction bases not matched to a gene: 10. These data were also reused for a study on T cells of mothers and their children. From that paper: Added by the second PCR's M1S primer were sample barcodes and 2-4 random nucleotides.

The TCR sequence derives from a girl aged 2-10 years in good health. The chain links TRBV11-2 to TRBJ2-5, with 8 bases aligning to TRBD2. Sequencing used blood. For the CDR3, the DNA is TGTGCCAGCAGCAATACCGGGGGGGTTGCGGAGACCCAGTACTTC. It codes for CASSNTGGVAETQYF.